These T cell receptor beta chains were read from a single sample in a study of T cell repertoires in cytomegalovirus infection. TCRdb ran MiXCR on the reads and lists one entry per CDR3 protein. The profile covers nearly 550,000 distinct CDR3 sequences, with approximately 15% appearing a single time and more than 20% taken by the ten largest. Input material: CD8+ T cells from PBMCs. These receptors were collected from a human donor in good health (CMV status not recorded). Some clones in this sample may be carry-over from other donors' samples. Both conserved end residues are part of each CDR3. D genes are given only for firm matches. Clone size appears in some rows only: once, few, many, or a class for an expanded clone.

V: TRBV19; D: NA; size: many; J: TRBJ1-5; DNA: TGTGCCAGTAGTATCGGACTTGGGAGCAATCAGCCCCAGCATTTT; CDR3: CASSIGLGSNQPQHF
V: TRBV7-8; D: NA; size: many; J: TRBJ2-7; DNA: TGTGCCAGCAGCTTAGAGGCTAGCGACTCCTACGAGCAGTACTTC; CDR3: CASSLEASDSYEQYF
V: TRBV24-1; D: NA; size: many; J: TRBJ2-3; DNA: TGTGCCACCAGTGACCCCCGGAAGGGCACAGATACGCAGTATTTT; CDR3: CATSDPRKGTDTQYF
V: TRBV27; D: NA; size: many; J: TRBJ2-1; DNA: TGTGCCAGCAGTTTATCACAGAGCAATGAGCAGTTCTTC; CDR3: CASSLSQSNEQFF
V: TRBV20-1; D: TRBD2; size: NA; J: TRBJ2-2; DNA: TGCAGTGCTAGAGATACGGGACTAACCGGGGAGCTGTTTTTT; CDR3: CSARDTGLTGELFF
V: TRBV6-6; D: TRBD1; size: many; J: TRBJ2-7; DNA: TGTGCCAGCAGTTACCCGGGACAGGGGCTGGAGCAGTACTTC; CDR3: CASSYPGQGLEQYF
V: TRBV27; D: TRBD2; size: NA; J: TRBJ2-7; DNA: TGTGCCAGCAGCAGACTAGCTGATAGCTCCTACGAGCAGTACTTC; CDR3: CASSRLADSSYEQYF
V: TRBV29-1; D: TRBD1; size: many; J: TRBJ1-2; DNA: TGCAGCGTCGCCCTCGGACAGGAAGCGGGCTACACCTTC; CDR3: CSVALGQEAGYTF
V: TRBV5-1; D: NA; size: NA; J: TRBJ2-5; DNA: TGCGCCAGCTATTATGCAGAGACCCAGTACTTC; CDR3: CASYYAETQYF
V: TRBV2; D: NA; size: NA; J: TRBJ2-7; DNA: TGTGCCAGCTCATGGGGACTGTCTGTTTACGAGCAGTACTTC; CDR3: CASSWGLSVYEQYF
V: TRBV28; D: TRBD1; size: few; J: TRBJ1-2; DNA: TGTGCCAGCAGTGGACAGGGAGCCTATGGCTACACCTTC; CDR3: CASSGQGAYGYTF
V: TRBV11-2; D: NA; size: many; J: TRBJ1-1; DNA: TGTGCCAGCAGCTTCGCAAACAGGGTCAACACTGAAGCTTTCTTT; CDR3: CASSFANRVNTEAFF
V: TRBV28; D: NA; size: NA; J: TRBJ2-7; DNA: TGTGCCAGCAGCCTGTTACGGGAGAGTTCCTACGAGCAGTACTTC; CDR3: CASSLLRESSYEQYF
V: TRBV27; D: TRBD2; size: many; J: TRBJ2-5; DNA: TGTGCCAGCAGTTTATCGTGGGGGCTAGCGGGAGAGGGTAGGGAGACCCAGTACTTC; CDR3: CASSLSWGLAGEGRETQYF
V: TRBV4-2; D: NA; size: many; J: TRBJ1-2; DNA: TGTGCCAGCAGCCAAGCGGCGGAACAGCGACCTAACTATGGCTACACCTTC; CDR3: CASSQAAEQRPNYGYTF
V: TRBV11-2; D: TRBD2; size: NA; J: TRBJ2-1; DNA: TGTGCCAGCAGCCTCCTAGCGGGAGCTTTTGATGAGCAGTTCTTC; CDR3: CASSLLAGAFDEQFF
V: TRBV20-1; D: NA; size: NA; J: TRBJ1-5; DNA: TGCAGTGCTAGAGATTACAGGGGCAATCAGCCCCAGCATTTT; CDR3: CSARDYRGNQPQHF
V: TRBV12-3/TRBV12-4; D: NA; size: few; J: TRBJ2-5; DNA: TGTGCCAGCAGTGGGGAGGGTCGGACAGGAAAAGAGACCCAGTACTTC; CDR3: CASSGEGRTGKETQYF
V: TRBV5-6; D: TRBD1; size: NA; J: TRBJ1-2; DNA: TGTGCCAGCAGCTCGACAGGGACCAGCTATGGCTACACCTTC; CDR3: CASSSTGTSYGYTF
V: TRBV4-1; D: NA; size: few; J: TRBJ1-1; DNA: TGCGCCAGCAGCCAAGACGGTATCGAGCACAGTTCGGCCCTCGGAGCTTTCTTT; CDR3: CASSQDGIEHSSALGAFF
V: TRBV12-3/TRBV12-4; D: NA; size: many; J: TRBJ1-2; DNA: TGTGCCAGCAGCCTCGGACTGTATGGCTACACCTTC; CDR3: CASSLGLYGYTF
V: TRBV20-1; D: NA; size: few; J: TRBJ2-5; DNA: TGCAGTGCTAGAGATATTGGAGAGCAAGAGACCCAGTACTTC; CDR3: CSARDIGEQETQYF
V: TRBV4-1; D: NA; size: NA; J: TRBJ2-7; DNA: TGCGCCAGCAGCCAAGATAGGAATAATGAGCAGTACTTC; CDR3: CASSQDRNNEQYF
V: TRBV5-1; D: NA; size: NA; J: TRBJ2-7; DNA: TGCGCCAGCAGCTCGGAGCCGGGAGAAAGTTACGAGCAGTACTTC; CDR3: CASSSEPGESYEQYF
V: TRBV9; D: NA; size: NA; J: TRBJ2-3; DNA: TGTGCCAGCAGCTCGCAATCGACCGACAGCTTAGACACAGATACGCAGTATTTT; CDR3: CASSSQSTDSLDTDTQYF
V: TRBV6-5; D: NA; size: many; J: TRBJ2-4; DNA: TGTGCCAGCAGTTACGGGGGGGCCTCAGACATTCAGTACTTC; CDR3: CASSYGGASDIQYF
V: TRBV28; D: NA; size: NA; J: TRBJ2-1; DNA: TGTGCCAGCAGCTACAGGACACCTAATGAGCAGTTCTTC; CDR3: CASSYRTPNEQFF
V: TRBV27; D: NA; size: few; J: TRBJ2-7; DNA: TGTGCCAGCAGTTTATCGCGGGGCAGCTCCTACGAGCAGTACTTC; CDR3: CASSLSRGSSYEQYF
V: TRBV10-3; D: TRBD2; size: many; J: TRBJ2-1; DNA: TGTGCCATCAGTGAGCCCGATTTAGCGGGAATTTCGCCTATCCGGTTCTTC; CDR3: CAISEPDLAGISPIRFF
V: TRBV4-1; D: NA; size: few; J: TRBJ2-1; DNA: TGCGCCAGCAGCCAAGGCCTAGCCGGCAATGAGCAGTTCTTC; CDR3: CASSQGLAGNEQFF
V: TRBV24-1; D: NA; size: NA; J: TRBJ2-2; DNA: TGTGCCACCAGTGATCCGACCAACACCGGGGAGCTGTTTTTT; CDR3: CATSDPTNTGELFF
V: TRBV5-1; D: NA; size: many; J: TRBJ2-7; DNA: TGTGCCAGCAGTTTAGAGGGAGAGCAGTACTTC; CDR3: CASSLEGEQYF
V: TRBV19; D: NA; size: NA; J: TRBJ2-3; DNA: TGTGCCAGTAGTATTAAGGACAGCTCTAGCACAGATACGCAGTATTTT; CDR3: CASSIKDSSSTDTQYF
V: TRBV15; D: NA; size: many; J: TRBJ2-7; DNA: TGTGCCACCGGGATAGCGGAGAGCTCCTACGAGCAGTACTTC; CDR3: CATGIAESSYEQYF
V: TRBV27; D: TRBD2; size: many; J: TRBJ2-1; DNA: TGTGCCAGCAGTACGCGGACTAGCGGTTATTCCTACAATGAGCAGTTCTTC; CDR3: CASSTRTSGYSYNEQFF
V: TRBV29-1; D: NA; size: few; J: TRBJ2-1; DNA: TGCAGCGCCACTGGAGGGTACAATGAGCAGTTCTTC; CDR3: CSATGGYNEQFF
V: TRBV7-2; D: TRBD2; size: many; J: TRBJ2-1; DNA: TGTGCCAGCAGCTTAGTGACTAGCGGTACAAGGGAGCAGTTCTTC; CDR3: CASSLVTSGTREQFF
V: TRBV14; D: NA; size: NA; J: TRBJ2-5; DNA: TGTGCCAGCAGCGGGGTAGCGTTCCAAGAGACCCAGTACTTC; CDR3: CASSGVAFQETQYF
V: TRBV27; D: NA; size: many; J: TRBJ2-1; DNA: TGTGCCAGCAGTTTCCCGTACAGCGGAAGCTCCTACAATGAGCAGTTCTTC; CDR3: CASSFPYSGSSYNEQFF
V: TRBV7-9; D: NA; size: once; J: TRBJ1-3; DNA: TGTGCCAGCAGTGCCGATTCAAACAACATATATTTT; CDR3: CASSADSNNIYF
V: TRBV19; D: TRBD2; size: NA; J: TRBJ2-1; DNA: TGTGCCAGTAGTATAATTGGAATCGGGAGGCATGAGCAGTTCTTC; CDR3: CASSIIGIGRHEQFF
V: TRBV28; D: NA; size: NA; J: TRBJ1-5; DNA: TGTGCCAGCAGTTGGAGGTGGGGTCAGCCCCAGCATTTT; CDR3: CASSWRWGQPQHF
V: TRBV27; D: NA; size: NA; J: TRBJ2-2; DNA: TGTGCCAGCAGTTTATCAGGGACATGGGGTACCGGGGAGCTGTTTTTT; CDR3: CASSLSGTWGTGELFF
V: TRBV7-8; D: NA; size: many; J: TRBJ2-5; DNA: TGTGCCAGCGCCACCCCGGGGCTAGGGGAGACCCAGTACTTC; CDR3: CASATPGLGETQYF
V: TRBV15; D: TRBD2; size: NA; J: TRBJ2-7; DNA: TGTGCCACCAGCAGAGCGACTAGCGGGGTCTACGAGCAGTACTTC; CDR3: CATSRATSGVYEQYF
V: TRBV27; D: TRBD1; size: NA; J: TRBJ1-2; DNA: TGTGCCAGCAGTTCCCTTGTTGGGACAGGGTACTATGGCTACACCTTC; CDR3: CASSSLVGTGYYGYTF
V: TRBV5-4; D: NA; size: many; J: TRBJ2-1; DNA: TGTGCCAGCAGAGGGGCTAACTCCTACAATGAGCAGTTCTTC; CDR3: CASRGANSYNEQFF
V: TRBV6-6; D: NA; size: few; J: TRBJ1-3; DNA: TGTGCCAGTACCTCACTCTCTGGAAACACCATATATTTT; CDR3: CASTSLSGNTIYF
V: TRBV7-9; D: TRBD2; size: many; J: TRBJ2-7; DNA: TGTGCCAGCACGTCGTCTAGCGGGAGGAGGTACGAGCAGTACTTC; CDR3: CASTSSSGRRYEQYF
V: TRBV16; D: NA; size: NA; J: TRBJ1-5; DNA: TGTGCCAGCAGCCCCTCCTTTGGGGGGAAAGAAAGCAATCAGCCCCAGCATTTT; CDR3: CASSPSFGGKESNQPQHF
V: TRBV12-3/TRBV12-4; D: NA; size: many; J: TRBJ1-2; DNA: TGTGCCAGCAGTTTAGCAGCCCTGTATGGCTACACCTTC; CDR3: CASSLAALYGYTF
V: TRBV7-9; D: TRBD1; size: NA; J: TRBJ1-2; DNA: TGTGCCAGCAGCCCACCAGGGACAGGGGGCGACTATGGCTACACCTTC; CDR3: CASSPPGTGGDYGYTF
V: TRBV25-1; D: NA; size: NA; J: TRBJ1-2; DNA: TGTGCCAGCAGTGAACGGGGAAACTATGGCTACACCTTC; CDR3: CASSERGNYGYTF
V: TRBV20-1; D: TRBD1; size: NA; J: TRBJ1-2; DNA: TGCAGGGTAAACAGCGGGACAGGTTATGGCTACACCTTC; CDR3: CRVNSGTGYGYTF